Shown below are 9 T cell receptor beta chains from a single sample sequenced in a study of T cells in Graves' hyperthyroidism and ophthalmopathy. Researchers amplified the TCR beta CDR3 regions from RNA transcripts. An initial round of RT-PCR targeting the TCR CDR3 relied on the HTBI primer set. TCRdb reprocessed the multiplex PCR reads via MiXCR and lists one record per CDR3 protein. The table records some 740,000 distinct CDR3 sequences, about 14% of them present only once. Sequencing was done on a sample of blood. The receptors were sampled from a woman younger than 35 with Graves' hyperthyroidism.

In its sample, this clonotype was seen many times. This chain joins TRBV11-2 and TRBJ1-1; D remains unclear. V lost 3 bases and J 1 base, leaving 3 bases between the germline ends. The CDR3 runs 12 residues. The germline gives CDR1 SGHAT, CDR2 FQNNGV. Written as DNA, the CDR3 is TGTGCCAGCAGCTTTGAGAACACTGAAGCTTTCTTT. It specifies CASSFENTEAFF.

In DNA, the CDR3 is TGTGCCAGCAGTCGTCTTACTAGCGGGAGGGCCAATGAGCAGTTCTTC. Its protein product is CASSRLTSGRANEQFF. The J gene is TRBJ2-1, the V gene TRBV6-2 or TRBV6-3, with TRBD2 matching over 13 bases. CDR1 and CDR2 (germline): MNHEY, SVGEGT. The CDR3 covers 16 residues. Losses at the gene ends were 5 bases for V and 6 bases for J; bases not matched to a gene: 7.

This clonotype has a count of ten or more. CDR3 sequence reads: CASSLVPGFYEQYF. In DNA form, the CDR3 reads TGTGCCAGCAGCTTAGTTCCCGGCTTCTACGAGCAGTACTTC. V gene TRBV7-2 combines with J gene TRBJ2-7; D ambiguous. Trimming removed 1 base from V and 3 bases from J, with 10 bases in between. Germline CDR1 is SGHTA and CDR2 is FQGNSA. The CDR3 is made up of 14 amino acids.

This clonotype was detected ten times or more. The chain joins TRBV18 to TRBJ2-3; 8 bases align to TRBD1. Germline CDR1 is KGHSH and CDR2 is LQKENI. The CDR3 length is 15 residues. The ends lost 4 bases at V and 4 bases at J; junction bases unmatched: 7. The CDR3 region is CASSRPGQVPDTQYF. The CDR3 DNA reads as TGTGCCAGCTCACGACCGGGACAGGTTCCAGATACGCAGTATTTT.

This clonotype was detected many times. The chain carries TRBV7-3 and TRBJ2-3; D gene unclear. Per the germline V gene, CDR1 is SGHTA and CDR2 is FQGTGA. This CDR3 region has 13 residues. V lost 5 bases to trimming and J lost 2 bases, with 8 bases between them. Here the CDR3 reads CASSPSPTDTQYF. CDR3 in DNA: TGTGCCAGCAGCCCCTCCCCCACAGATACGCAGTATTTT.

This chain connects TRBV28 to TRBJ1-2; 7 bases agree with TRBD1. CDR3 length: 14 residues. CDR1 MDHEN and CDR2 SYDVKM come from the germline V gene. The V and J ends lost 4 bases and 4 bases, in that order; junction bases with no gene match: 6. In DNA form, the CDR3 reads TGTGCCAGCAGTTATCAGGGACAGACCTATGGCTACACCTTC. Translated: CASSYQGQTYGYTF.

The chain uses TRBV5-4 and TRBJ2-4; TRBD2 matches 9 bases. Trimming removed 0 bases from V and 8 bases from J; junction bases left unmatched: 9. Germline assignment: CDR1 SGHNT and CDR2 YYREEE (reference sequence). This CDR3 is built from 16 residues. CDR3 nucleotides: TGTGCCAGCAGCTTGGAAGGTAGCGGGAGTCCTGACATTCAGTACTTC. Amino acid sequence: CASSLEGSGSPDIQYF. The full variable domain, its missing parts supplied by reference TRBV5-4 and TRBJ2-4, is ETGVTQSPTHLIKTRGQQVTLRCSSQSGHNTVSWYQQALGQGPQFIFQYYREEENGRGNFPPRFSGLQFPNYSSELNVNALELDDSALYLCASSLEGSGSPDIQYFGAGTRLSVL.

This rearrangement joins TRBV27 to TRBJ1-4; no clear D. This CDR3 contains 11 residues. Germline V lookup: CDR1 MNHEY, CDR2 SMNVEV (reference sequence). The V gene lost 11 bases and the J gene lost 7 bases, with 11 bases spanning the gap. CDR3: CAGAIGEKLFF. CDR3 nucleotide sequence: TGTGCCGGCGCCATAGGTGAAAAACTGTTTTTT.

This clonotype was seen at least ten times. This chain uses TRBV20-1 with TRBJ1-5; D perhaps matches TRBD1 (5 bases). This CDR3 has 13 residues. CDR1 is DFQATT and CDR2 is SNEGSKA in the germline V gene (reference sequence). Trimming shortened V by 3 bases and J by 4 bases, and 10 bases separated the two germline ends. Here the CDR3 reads CSASRVVNQPQHF. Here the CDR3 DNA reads TGCAGTGCTAGCAGGGTTGTTAATCAGCCCCAGCATTTT.